Presented here are 30 T cell receptor beta chains from one specimen sequenced in a study of blood T cell repertoires in COVID-19. The method was immunoSEQ multiplex PCR; TCRdb's version includes in-frame clones alone and lacks a portion of them. The repertoire holds 70,000 to 90,000 clones, with approximately 78% as singletons. Sequenced input: peripheral blood. These receptors were taken from a woman aged 60-70 years with acute or convalescent COVID-19.

The chain joins TRBV3-1 (or the pseudogene TRBV3-2) to TRBJ2-1; the D gene is possibly TRBD2 (5 bases). Trimming stripped 5 bases from V and 1 base from J, with 9 bases between. This CDR3 is 14 amino acids long. The germline V gene encodes CDR1 LGHDT and CDR2 YNNKEL (reference sequence). For the CDR3, the DNA is TGTGCCAGCAGCTCTGACTATTCCTACAATGAGCAGTTCTTC. It translates to CASSSDYSYNEQFF.

The V and J genes are TRBV5-8 and TRBJ1-1, with D maybe TRBD1 (5 bases). The germline V gene encodes CDR1 SGHTS and CDR2 YDEGEE. This CDR3 has 13 residues. With 2 bases removed from V and 1 base from J, the gap between germline ends came to 6 bases. The CDR3 DNA sequence: TGTGCCAGCAGCTTCGACAGGAACACTGAAGCTTTCTTT. Translation: CASSFDRNTEAFF.

This clone was seen just once. The rearrangement joins TRBV4-1 to TRBJ1-2; 7 bases match TRBD1. Unmatched junction bases numbered 7, after V lost 2 bases and J lost 4 bases. The CDR3 has 15 residues. The germline V gene encodes CDR1 MGHRA and CDR2 YSYEKL. The CDR3 DNA reads as TGCGCCAGCAGCCAACCGCGACAGGGCGGCTATGGCTACACCTTC. Protein product: CASSQPRQGGYGYTF.

The V call is TRBV24-1, the J call TRBJ2-2; D ambiguous. Germline-derived CDR1 and CDR2 are KGHDR and SFDVKD. The CDR3 totals 15 residues. Trimming cost V 4 bases and J 1 base, with 9 bases left between them. CDR3 in amino acids: CATSDPRGNTGELFF. CDR3 DNA sequence: TGTGCCACCAGTGACCCCCGCGGGAACACCGGGGAGCTGTTTTTT.

This chain joins TRBV6-1 and TRBJ1-3, with D uncertain. The CDR3 runs 13 residues. CDR1 and CDR2 (germline): MNHNS, SASEGT. V gave up 3 bases and J gave up 4 bases, with 7 bases separating them. In nucleotides, the CDR3 is TGTGCCAGCAGTGACCAACAAGGAAACACCATATATTTT. This gives the protein CASSDQQGNTIYF.

The rearrangement uses TRBV30 and TRBJ2-3, with D perhaps matching TRBD2 (6 bases). This CDR3 has 15 amino acids. V lost 3 bases, J lost 3 bases, and 16 bases lay in between. CDR1 and CDR2 (germline): GTSNPN, SVGIG (reference sequence). DNA for the CDR3: TGTGCCTGGAGGTTAAATCGGGGGATAACAGATACGCAGTATTTT. Residues: CAWRLNRGITDTQYF.

The chain carries TRBV3-1 (or the pseudogene TRBV3-2) and TRBJ1-3; TRBD1 agrees at 8 bases. Germline V gene sequence: CDR1 LGHDT, CDR2 YNNKEL (reference sequence). CDR3 length equals 14 residues. The J segment lost 8 bases and the V segment lost 6 bases, leaving 9 bases of the junction unmatched. CDR3 sequence (DNA): TGTGCCAGCAGGGGAGACAGGGGTCGAGACACCATATATTTT. Encoded protein: CASRGDRGRDTIYF.

The rearrangement uses TRBV3-1 (or the pseudogene TRBV3-2) and TRBJ1-1, with 10 bases lining up with TRBD1. Germline CDR1 and CDR2: LGHDT and YNNKEL (reference sequence). The CDR3 has 15 amino acids. V shed 4 bases, J shed 8 bases, and the junction held 10 bases outside the gene matches. The CDR3 nucleotides read TGTGCCAGCAGCCTCAGCGGGACAGGGGATAAAGAAGCTTTCTTT. This gives the protein CASSLSGTGDKEAFF.

The V and J genes are TRBV6-5 and TRBJ1-1; D gene unclear. Trimming removed 6 bases from V and 3 bases from J, with 14 bases in between. CDR1 is MNHEY and CDR2 is SVGAGI in the germline V gene. This CDR3 region has 14 residues. The CDR3 spells CASSPLGIHTEAFF. As DNA, the CDR3 is TGTGCCAGCAGCCCACTGGGCATACACACTGAAGCTTTCTTT.

The chain recombines TRBV29-1 with TRBJ1-1; 7 nucleotides agree with TRBD1. V lost 3 bases and J lost 7; bases outside the gene matches: 11. Germline V gives CDR1 SQVTM, CDR2 ANQGSEA. The CDR3 is made up of 14 amino acids. As DNA, the CDR3 is TGCAGCGTTGATGGATGGTCCGACAGGGTTGAAGCTTTCTTT. Protein sequence: CSVDGWSDRVEAFF.

The chain joins TRBV24-1 to TRBJ2-1; no firm D call. The CDR3 extends over 15 amino acids. Trimming took 0 bases from V and 0 from J, leaving 5 bases between them. From germline, CDR1 is KGHDR and CDR2 SFDVKD. In DNA form, the CDR3 reads TGTGCCACCAGTGATTTGGTCAGCTCCTACAATGAGCAGTTCTTC. It encodes CATSDLVSSYNEQFF.

This chain's CDR3 is CASARTGGSYEQYV. The CDR3 nucleotides read TGTGCCAGCGCTCGGACAGGAGGCTCCTACGAGCAGTACGTC. The chain links TRBV6-5 to TRBJ2-7, with 7 bases lining up with TRBD1. The J segment lost 0 bases and the V segment lost 8 bases, leaving 7 bases of the junction unmatched. Germline loops: CDR1 MNHEY, CDR2 SVGAGI. The CDR3 extends over 14 amino acids.

The chain recombines TRBV3-1 (or the pseudogene TRBV3-2) with TRBJ2-5, with 8 bases aligning to TRBD1. The V gene's germline CDR1 is LGHDT and CDR2 YNNKEL (reference sequence). The CDR3 spans 16 residues. Trimming took 5 bases from V and 2 from J; bases not matched to a gene: 10. In nucleotides, the CDR3 is TGTGCCAGCAGCTTCGGACAGGGAGTTCGACAAGAGACCCAGTACTTC. This encodes CASSFGQGVRQETQYF.

In DNA form, the CDR3 reads TGTGCCAGTAGTATAGCCGGACAGGGGAGCTACGAGCAGTACGTC. This sequence encodes CASSIAGQGSYEQYV. The gene calls are TRBV19 and TRBJ2-7; 9 bases fit TRBD1. V was pared by 1 base and J by 3 bases, with 4 bases of the junction left unmatched. Germline CDR1 reads LNHDA; CDR2 reads SQIVND (reference sequence). The CDR3 covers 15 residues.

V is TRBV3-1 (or the pseudogene TRBV3-2) and J is TRBJ1-3; possible D gene TRBD1, 6 bases. This CDR3 has 17 residues. CDR1 is LGHDT and CDR2 is YNNKEL in the germline V gene (reference sequence). Trimming shortened V by 0 bases and J by 0 bases, and 12 bases separated the two germline ends. CDR3 DNA: TGTGCCAGCAGCCAAGAGTCACAGGGTTTCTCTGGAAACACCATATATTTT. Its protein is CASSQESQGFSGNTIYF.

The chain uses TRBV30 and TRBJ1-3; 7 bases are shared with TRBD1. Germline V gene data show CDR1 as GTSNPN and CDR2 as SVGIG (reference sequence). V lost 3 bases, J lost 0 bases, and 11 bases stayed unmatched. CDR3 length: 17 amino acids. This chain's CDR3 is CAWSLQQGIYSGNTIYF. The CDR3 DNA sequence: TGTGCCTGGAGCCTACAACAGGGGATATACTCTGGAAACACCATATATTTT.

The V gene is TRBV9, the J gene TRBJ1-2, with 7 bases lining up with TRBD1. Germline lookup yields CDR1 SGDLS and CDR2 YYNGEE. The length of the CDR3 is 15 residues. With 3 bases clipped from V and 4 bases from J, the junction kept 9 bases outside the gene matches. The CDR3 is CASSAGQATFYGYTF. The DNA of the CDR3 is TGTGCCAGCAGCGCCGGACAGGCCACCTTCTATGGCTACACCTTC.

The chain joins TRBV30 to TRBJ1-6; D might be TRBD1 (6 bases). Germline lookup yields CDR1 GTSNPN and CDR2 SVGIG (reference sequence). This CDR3 is 13 amino acids long. The germline V and J ends were trimmed by 5 bases and 7 bases, with 12 bases remaining between them. The DNA of the CDR3 is TGTGCCTGGGGGGGGCAGCGAAATTCACCCCTCCACTTT. Protein: CAWGGQRNSPLHF.

CDR3 protein: CASTGLAGGRETQYF. The CDR3 DNA reads TGTGCCTCAACGGGACTAGCGGGGGGGCGAGAGACCCAGTACTTC. This chain joins TRBV30 and TRBJ2-5, with 16 bases identical to TRBD2. V shed 7 bases and J 4 bases; nucleotides not matched to a gene: 6. This CDR3 spans 15 amino acids. The V gene's germline CDR1 is GTSNPN and CDR2 SVGIG (reference sequence). Using reference TRBV30 and TRBJ2-5 for the parts outside the CDR3, the full variable domain is SQTIHQWPATLVQPVGSPLSLECTVEGTSNPNLYWYRQAAGRGLQLLFYSVGIGQISSEVPQNLSASRPQDRQFILSSKKLLLSDSGFYLCASTGLAGGRETQYFGPGTRLLVL.

The rearrangement uses TRBV2 and TRBJ2-3; D is undetermined. With 8 bases removed from V and 3 bases from J, the gap between germline ends came to 12 bases. This CDR3 has 13 residues. Germline loops: CDR1 SNHLY, CDR2 FYNNEI. CDR3 coding DNA: TGTGCCAGCGTACAAACAGAAACAGATACGCAGTATTTT. Its protein is CASVQTETDTQYF. Drawing the rest from reference TRBV2 and TRBJ2-3, the complete variable domain is EPEVTQTPSHQVTQMGQEVILRCVPISNHLYFYWYRQILGQKVEFLVSFYNNEISEKSEIFDDQFSVERPDGSNFTLKIRSTKLEDSAMYFCASVQTETDTQYFGPGTRLTVL.

J is TRBJ1-2 and V is TRBV5-1, with 8 bases aligning to TRBD1. Germline assignment: CDR1 SGHRS and CDR2 YFSETQ. With V trimmed by 0 bases and J by 0 bases, 4 bases remained unmatched. CDR3 length: 16 amino acids. The CDR3 DNA reads TGCGCCAGCAGCTTGGGGACAGGGAACGCTAACTATGGCTACACCTTC. It codes for CASSLGTGNANYGYTF.

This clone was observed once. The V and J genes are TRBV6-5 and TRBJ2-2; TRBD1 aligns across 7 bases. The CDR3 spans 16 residues. Germline CDR1 is MNHEY and CDR2 is SVGAGI. J lost 4 bases, V lost 4 bases, and 9 bases had no gene match. CDR3 residues: CASSSLLNRGTGELFF. DNA for the CDR3: TGTGCCAGCAGTTCCCTCCTCAACAGGGGCACCGGGGAGCTGTTTTTT.

This clone was counted only a few times. The rearrangement joins TRBV21-1 to TRBJ1-1. TRBV21-1 is a listed pseudogene. The CDR3 is made up of 14 amino acids. The CDR3 region is CASSKRGGNTEAFF. CDR3 sequence (DNA): TGTGCCAGCAGCAAACGGGGGGGAAACACTGAAGCTTTCTTT.

The chain carries TRBV29-1 and TRBJ2-7; 7 bases fit TRBD1. The CDR3 totals 15 residues. V was clipped by 0 bases and J by 5 bases; unmatched bases: 10. Looked up from germline, CDR1 is SQVTM and CDR2 is ANQGSEA. The CDR3 bases are TGCAGCGTTGAAGAAGTGGACAGGCCAGGCGACGAGCAGTACTTC. Translated, it gives CSVEEVDRPGDEQYF.

The rearrangement links TRBV2 to TRBJ2-6; D gene unclear. Germline CDR1 is SNHLY and CDR2 is FYNNEI. The CDR3 spans 15 residues. Trimming removed 3 bases at V and 0 bases at J, with 6 bases between. The CDR3 DNA reads TGTGCCAGCAGTGATAGATTCTCTGGGGCCAACGTCCTGACTTTC. As protein: CASSDRFSGANVLTF.

The chain employs TRBV29-1 and TRBJ2-3, with TRBD1 matching over 7 bases. Germline trimming cut 5 bases from V and 1 base from J; bases unmatched to any gene: 3. Germline lookup yields CDR1 SQVTM and CDR2 ANQGSEA. The CDR3 contains 13 residues. This CDR3 reads CSVTGTGTDTQYF. The CDR3 DNA sequence: TGCAGCGTTACCGGGACAGGCACAGATACGCAGTATTTT.

The gene calls are TRBV7-2 and TRBJ1-2; 7 bases align to TRBD1. The V segment lost 5 bases and the J segment 2 bases; nucleotides outside the gene matches: 8. Germline lookup yields CDR1 SGHTA and CDR2 FQGNSA. The CDR3 spans 15 residues. The CDR3 DNA follows: TGTGCCAGCAGCCCGCAGACAGGGAAAAACTATGGCTACACCTTC. It translates to CASSPQTGKNYGYTF.

This clone was detected many times. CDR3 coding DNA: TGTGCCAGCAGCTTAGATAGGGGGCATTCAGATACGCAGTATTTT. It specifies CASSLDRGHSDTQYF. This chain uses TRBV7-2 with TRBJ2-3; 7 positions match TRBD1. V lost 1 base and J lost 4; bases outside the gene matches: 5. Germline loops: CDR1 SGHTA, CDR2 FQGNSA. The CDR3 length is 15 residues.

This clone was counted a single time. V and J are TRBV7-3 and TRBJ2-6; 8 bases fit TRBD1. Per germline, CDR1 SGHTA and CDR2 FQGTGA. The CDR3 has 16 amino acids. The V segment lost 5 bases and the J segment 4 bases; nucleotides outside the gene matches: 7. CDR3 nucleotides: TGTGCCAGCAGCGTAGACAGGGGAACCGGGGCCAACGTCCTGACTTTC. Its translation is CASSVDRGTGANVLTF.

The genes are TRBV9 and TRBJ2-1, with 9 bases lining up with TRBD1. Losses at the gene ends were 3 bases for V and 8 bases for J; bases not matched to a gene: 9. CDR1 is SGDLS, CDR2 YYNGEE, per germline. This CDR3 has 15 residues. CDR3 nucleotides: TGTGCCAGCAGCGGAACCGGGACAGGGAGCCATGAGCAGTTCTTC. It codes for CASSGTGTGSHEQFF.